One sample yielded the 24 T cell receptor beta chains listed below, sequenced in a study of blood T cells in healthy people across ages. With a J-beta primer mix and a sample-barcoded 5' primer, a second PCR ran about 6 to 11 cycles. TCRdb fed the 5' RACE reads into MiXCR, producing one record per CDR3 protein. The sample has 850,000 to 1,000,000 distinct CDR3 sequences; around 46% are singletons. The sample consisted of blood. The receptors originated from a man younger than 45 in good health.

CDR3 amino acids: CASFGRTVKATEAFF. In DNA form, the CDR3 reads TGTGCCAGCTTTGGGAGGACAGTAAAGGCAACTGAAGCTTTCTTT. The chain employs TRBV27 and TRBJ1-1, with a possible D match to TRBD1 (6 bases). Germline V CDR1 and CDR2: MNHEY, SMNVEV (reference sequence). V lost 8 bases and J lost 5, with 21 bases in between. This CDR3 comprises 15 residues.

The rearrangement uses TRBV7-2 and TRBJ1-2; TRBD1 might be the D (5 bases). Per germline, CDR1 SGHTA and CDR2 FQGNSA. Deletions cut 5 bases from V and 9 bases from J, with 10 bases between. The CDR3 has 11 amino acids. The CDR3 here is CASSPQGSYTF. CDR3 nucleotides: TGTGCCAGCAGCCCCCAGGGCAGCTACACCTTC.

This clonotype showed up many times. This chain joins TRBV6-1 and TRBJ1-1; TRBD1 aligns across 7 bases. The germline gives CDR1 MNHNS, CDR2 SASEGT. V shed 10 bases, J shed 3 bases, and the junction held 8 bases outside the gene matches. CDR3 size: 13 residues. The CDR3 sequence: CAITTGADTEAFF. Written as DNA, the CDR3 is TGTGCCATAACAACAGGGGCGGACACTGAAGCTTTCTTT.

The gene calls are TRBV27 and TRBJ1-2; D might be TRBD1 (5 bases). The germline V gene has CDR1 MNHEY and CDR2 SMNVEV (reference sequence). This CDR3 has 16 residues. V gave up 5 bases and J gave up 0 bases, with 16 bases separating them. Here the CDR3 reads CASSLTFGAPNYGYTF. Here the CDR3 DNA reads TGTGCCAGCAGTCTAACCTTCGGGGCCCCTAACTATGGCTACACCTTC.

Written as DNA, the CDR3 is TGCGCCAGCAGGGTGAGGGTCACAGATACGCAGTATTTT. It specifies CASRVRVTDTQYF. The J gene is TRBJ2-3, the V gene TRBV5-1; possible D gene TRBD2, 5 bases. Trimming left V 5 bases short and J 2 bases short, with 9 bases between. The CDR3 extends over 13 amino acids. Germline V gene sequence: CDR1 SGHRS, CDR2 YFSETQ.

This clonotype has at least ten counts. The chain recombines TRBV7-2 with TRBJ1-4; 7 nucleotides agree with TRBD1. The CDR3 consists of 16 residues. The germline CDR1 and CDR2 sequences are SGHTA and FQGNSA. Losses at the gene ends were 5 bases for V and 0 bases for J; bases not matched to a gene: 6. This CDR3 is CASSVGQVATNEKLFF. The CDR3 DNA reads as TGTGCCAGCAGCGTCGGACAGGTTGCAACTAATGAAAAACTGTTTTTT.

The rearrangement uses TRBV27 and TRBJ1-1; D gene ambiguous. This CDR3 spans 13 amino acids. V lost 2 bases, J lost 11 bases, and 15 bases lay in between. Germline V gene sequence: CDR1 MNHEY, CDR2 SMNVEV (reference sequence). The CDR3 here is CASSLTSTNEAFF. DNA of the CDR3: TGTGCCAGCAGTTTAACATCGACAAATGAGGCTTTCTTT.

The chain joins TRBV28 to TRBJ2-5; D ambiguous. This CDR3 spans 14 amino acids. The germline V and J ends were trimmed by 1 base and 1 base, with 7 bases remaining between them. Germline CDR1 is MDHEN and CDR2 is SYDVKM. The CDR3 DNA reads TGTGCCAGCAGTTTATCCGTACCCCAAGAGACCCAGTACTTC. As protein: CASSLSVPQETQYF. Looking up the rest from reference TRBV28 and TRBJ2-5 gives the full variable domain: DVKVTQSSRYLVKRTGEKVFLECVQDMDHENMFWYRQDPGLGLRLIYFSYDVKMKEKGDIPEGYSVSREKKERFSLILESASTNQTSMYLCASSLSVPQETQYFGPGTRLLVL.

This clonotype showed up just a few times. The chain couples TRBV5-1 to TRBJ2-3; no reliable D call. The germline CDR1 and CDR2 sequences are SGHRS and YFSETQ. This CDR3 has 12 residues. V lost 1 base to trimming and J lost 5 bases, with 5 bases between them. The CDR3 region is CASSLNGDTQYF. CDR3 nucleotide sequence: TGCGCCAGCAGCTTGAACGGAGATACGCAGTATTTT.

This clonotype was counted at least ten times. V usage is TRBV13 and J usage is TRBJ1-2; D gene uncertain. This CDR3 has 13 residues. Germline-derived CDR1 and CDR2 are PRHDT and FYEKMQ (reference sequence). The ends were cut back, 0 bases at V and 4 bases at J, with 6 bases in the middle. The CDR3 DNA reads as TGTGCCAGCAGCTTAGGACTTGGCTATGGCTACACCTTC. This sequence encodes CASSLGLGYGYTF.

CDR3 coding DNA: TGTGCCAGCGGTTCATGGGGGGGGGATGAGCAGTTCTTC. This encodes CASGSWGGDEQFF. The rearrangement joins TRBV6-6 to TRBJ2-1; 7 positions agree with TRBD2. Per the germline V gene, CDR1 is MNHNY and CDR2 is SVGAGI (reference sequence). Germline trimming cut 8 bases from V and 8 bases from J; bases unmatched to any gene: 9. The CDR3 spans 13 residues.

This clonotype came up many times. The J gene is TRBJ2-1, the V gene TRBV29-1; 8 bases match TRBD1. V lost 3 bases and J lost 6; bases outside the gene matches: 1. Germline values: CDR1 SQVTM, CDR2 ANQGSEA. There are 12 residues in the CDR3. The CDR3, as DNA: TGCAGCGTTGACGGACAGGGCAATGAGCAGTTCTTC. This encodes CSVDGQGNEQFF.

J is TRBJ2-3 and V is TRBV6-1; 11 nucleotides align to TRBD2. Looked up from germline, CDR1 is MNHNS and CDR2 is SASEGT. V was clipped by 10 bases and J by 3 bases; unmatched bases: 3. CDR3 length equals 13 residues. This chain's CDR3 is CAITSGGTDTQYF. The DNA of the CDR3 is TGTGCCATAACTAGCGGGGGTACAGATACGCAGTATTTT.

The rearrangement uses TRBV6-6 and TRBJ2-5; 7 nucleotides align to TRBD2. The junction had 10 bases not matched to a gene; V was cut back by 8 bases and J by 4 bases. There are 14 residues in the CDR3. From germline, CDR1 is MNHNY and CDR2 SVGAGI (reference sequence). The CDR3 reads CASGLSGERETQYF. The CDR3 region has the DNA TGTGCCAGCGGGTTGAGCGGGGAGAGAGAGACCCAGTACTTC.

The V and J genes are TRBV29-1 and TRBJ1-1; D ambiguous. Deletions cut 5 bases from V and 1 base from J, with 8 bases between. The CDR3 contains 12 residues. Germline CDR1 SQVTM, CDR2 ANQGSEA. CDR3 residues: CSVLTQNTEAFF. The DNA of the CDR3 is TGCAGCGTTCTCACCCAGAACACTGAAGCTTTCTTT.

The CDR3 DNA reads as TGTGCCAGCAGTTACGCGACTAGTCGGTATGAGCAGTTCTTC. Protein: CASSYATSRYEQFF. The chain recombines TRBV6-5 with TRBJ2-1, with a tentative D call TRBD2 (6 bases). The CDR3 extends over 14 amino acids. Trimming stripped 2 bases from V and 8 bases from J, with 13 bases between. From germline, CDR1 is MNHEY and CDR2 SVGAGI.

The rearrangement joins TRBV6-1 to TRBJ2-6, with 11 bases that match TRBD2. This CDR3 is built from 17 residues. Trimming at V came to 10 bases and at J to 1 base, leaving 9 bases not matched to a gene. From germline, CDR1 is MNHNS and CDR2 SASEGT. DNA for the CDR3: TGTGCCACCGAGACTAGCGGGGTTGTTTCTGGGGCCAACGTCCTGACTTTC. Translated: CATETSGVVSGANVLTF.

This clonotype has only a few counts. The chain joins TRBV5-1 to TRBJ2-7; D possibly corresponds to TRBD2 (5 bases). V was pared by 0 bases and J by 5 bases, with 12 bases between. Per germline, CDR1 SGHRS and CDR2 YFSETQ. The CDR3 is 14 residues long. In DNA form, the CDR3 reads TGCGCCAGCAGCTTGGCCCTCGGGATCGACGAGCAGTACTTC. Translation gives CASSLALGIDEQYF.

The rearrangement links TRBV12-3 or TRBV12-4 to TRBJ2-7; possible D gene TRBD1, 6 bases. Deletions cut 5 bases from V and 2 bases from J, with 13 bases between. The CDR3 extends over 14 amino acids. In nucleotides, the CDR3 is TGTGCCAGCAGTAAGACCGGGACACCCTACGAGCAGTACTTC. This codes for CASSKTGTPYEQYF.

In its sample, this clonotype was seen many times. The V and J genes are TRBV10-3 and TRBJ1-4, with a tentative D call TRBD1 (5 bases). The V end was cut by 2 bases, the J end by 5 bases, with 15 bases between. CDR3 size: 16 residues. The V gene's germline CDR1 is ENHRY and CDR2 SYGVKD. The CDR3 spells CAISELWGPYNEKLFF. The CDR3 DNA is TGTGCCATCAGTGAGCTTTGGGGACCCTACAATGAAAAACTGTTTTTT.

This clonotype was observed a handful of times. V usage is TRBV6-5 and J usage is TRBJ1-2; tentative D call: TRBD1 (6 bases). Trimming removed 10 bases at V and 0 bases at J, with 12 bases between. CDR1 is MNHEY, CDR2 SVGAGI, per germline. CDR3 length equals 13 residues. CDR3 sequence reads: CATRTETNYGYTF. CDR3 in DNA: TGTGCCACAAGGACAGAAACTAACTATGGCTACACCTTC.

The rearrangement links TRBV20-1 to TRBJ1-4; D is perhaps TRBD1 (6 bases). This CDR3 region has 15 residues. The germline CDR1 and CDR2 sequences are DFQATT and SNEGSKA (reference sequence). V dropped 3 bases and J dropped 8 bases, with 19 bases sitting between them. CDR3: CSARLTGRQREKLFF. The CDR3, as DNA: TGCAGTGCTAGGTTAACAGGGAGGCAGAGAGAAAAACTGTTTTTT.

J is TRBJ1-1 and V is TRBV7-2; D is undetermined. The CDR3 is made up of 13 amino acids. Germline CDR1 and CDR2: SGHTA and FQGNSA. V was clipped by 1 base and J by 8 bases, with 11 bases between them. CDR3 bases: TGTGCCAGCAGCTTAGTGGAGGCGCTGGAAGCTTTCTTT. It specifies CASSLVEALEAFF.

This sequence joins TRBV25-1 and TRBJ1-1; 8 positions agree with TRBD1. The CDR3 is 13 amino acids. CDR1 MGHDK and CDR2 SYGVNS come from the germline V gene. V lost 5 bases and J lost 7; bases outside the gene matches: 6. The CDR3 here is CASSTGGTIEAFF. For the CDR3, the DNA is TGTGCCAGCAGTACAGGGGGAACGATTGAAGCTTTCTTT.